The rows below give T cell receptor beta chains drawn from one sample of a study of blood T cell repertoires in COVID-19. Measured with immunoSEQ multiplex PCR; TCRdb has only the in-frame clones, and not every one. The repertoire holds around 180,000 clones, 65% to 85% seen once, with more than 4.5% in the top ten. The specimen was peripheral blood. The receptors stem from a woman in her 30s with acute or convalescent COVID-19. Each CDR3 is given with its conserved first and last residue. D genes are given only for firm matches. A clone size is listed for some rows: how often the clone was seen (once, few, many), or a class if it is expanded.

d_gene	j_gene	abundance	v_gene	CDR3nt	CDR3aa
TRBD1	TRBJ1-2	.	TRBV5-1	TGCGCCAGCAGCGCACCCGGGACAGGGGGCCTCTATGGCTACACCTTC	CASSAPGTGGLYGYTF
.	TRBJ2-1	.	TRBV13	TGTGCCAGCAGCTTTGGCCTAGCCGGATTGAGTGAGCAGTTCTTC	CASSFGLAGLSEQFF
TRBD2	TRBJ2-5	.	TRBV19	TGTGCCAGTAGTACCAAGGGACTAGCGGGAAGCCGGGAGACCCAGTACTTC	CASSTKGLAGSRETQYF
.	TRBJ2-1	.	TRBV11-1	TGTGCCAGCAGCTTAAAAGGGCGCGGACTGCTCAATGAGCAGTTCTTC	CASSLKGRGLLNEQFF
TRBD2	TRBJ2-3	.	TRBV30	TGTGCCTGGAGGGGACTGGGAACTAGCGGGAGAAGAGAGGATACGCAGTATTTT	CAWRGLGTSGRREDTQYF
.	TRBJ2-7	.	TRBV18	TGTGCCAGCCGACTAGGGCCACTCGAGCAGTACTTC	CASRLGPLEQYF
.	TRBJ1-5	.	TRBV7-9	TGTGCCAGCAGCTTAGCCGGAAGCGATCAGCCCCAGCATTTT	CASSLAGSDQPQHF
.	TRBJ1-6	.	TRBV28	TGTGCCAGCAGTTTAACGGGGGAACGTGCTTCACCCCTCCACTTT	CASSLTGERASPLHF
TRBD1	TRBJ1-5	few	TRBV15	TGTGCCACCAGCAGAGATCTCTCTAAGGGGACAGGGTTCTATCAGCCCCAGCATTTT	CATSRDLSKGTGFYQPQHF
.	TRBJ1-3	.	TRBV21-1	TGTGCCAGCAGCAACGAGGGGGCGTCTGGAAACACCATATATTTT	CASSNEGASGNTIYF
.	TRBJ1-5	.	TRBV15	TGTGCCACCAGCAGCGGTGGGTGGGAGAAAAGCAATCAGCCCCAGCATTTT	CATSSGGWEKSNQPQHF
.	TRBJ2-7	.	TRBV7-3	TGTGCCAGCAGCCGCAACGGGGTATCCTACGAGCAGTACTTC	CASSRNGVSYEQYF
TRBD1	TRBJ2-1	.	TRBV19	TGTGCCAGTAGTGAGGGGGCTGTCTACAATGAGCAGTTCTTC	CASSEGAVYNEQFF
.	TRBJ2-5	.	TRBV6-2/TRBV6-3	TGTGCCAGCAGCTCAGGGTACCAAGAGACCCAGTACTTC	CASSSGYQETQYF
.	TRBJ2-7	.	TRBV10-3	TGTGCCATCCAGGGACTCCCCGGGGGTGAGCAGTACTTC	CAIQGLPGGEQYF
.	TRBJ1-4	.	TRBV9	TGTGCCAGCAGCGTTGCCCTGGGGGGAAAACTGTTTTTT	CASSVALGGKLFF
TRBD1	TRBJ1-5	once	TRBV29-1	TGCAGCGTTGGTGACTGGACAGGGGTGGCCCAGCATTTT	CSVGDWTGVAQHF
.	TRBJ1-1	.	TRBV4-1	TGCGCCAGCAGCCAAGTTTCGAGAGGCGTGAACACTGAAGCTTTCTTT	CASSQVSRGVNTEAFF
.	TRBJ2-3	.	TRBV9	TGTGCCAGCAGCCCAGACACAGATACGCAGTATTTT	CASSPDTDTQYF
.	TRBJ1-6	few	TRBV4-2	TGTGCCAGCAGCCAAGATCGGCAGGATAATTCACCCCTCCACTTT	CASSQDRQDNSPLHF
TRBD2	TRBJ2-1	once	TRBV9	TGTGCCAGCAGCGTAGTTCTAGCGGGAGTCCACAATGAGCAGTTCTTC	CASSVVLAGVHNEQFF
.	TRBJ2-1	.	TRBV27	TGTGCCAGCAGACCTCTAGCGATTCAATACAATGAGCAGTTCTTC	CASRPLAIQYNEQFF
TRBD1	TRBJ1-1	.	TRBV3-1/TRBV3-2	TGTGCCAGCAGCCAAGCGGGCGGGACAGGGCTTGTTAACACTGAAGCTTTCTTT	CASSQAGGTGLVNTEAFF
.	TRBJ1-5	.	TRBV7-2	TGTGCCAGCAGCTTGTCAGGGGTTCAGCCCCAGCATTTT	CASSLSGVQPQHF
TRBD1	TRBJ2-2	.	TRBV7-9	TGTGCCAGCAGCTTCCAATGGGCGGGACAGGGTCCCGGGGAGCTGTTTTTT	CASSFQWAGQGPGELFF
.	TRBJ1-1	.	TRBV5-4	TGTGCCAGCAGCTTGGAATGGGGAGGGGAAGCTTTCTTT	CASSLEWGGEAFF
.	TRBJ1-2	.	TRBV28	TGTGCCAGCAGTTTCTCTGGAGGCAATGGCTACACCTTC	CASSFSGGNGYTF
.	TRBJ2-2	.	TRBV5-1	TGCGCCAGCAGCTTGGTCTTCTCAGGGACAAAAACCGGGGAGCTGTTTTTT	CASSLVFSGTKTGELFF
.	TRBJ2-3	.	TRBV6-5	TGTGCCAGCAGTTACTTTGCGGGTGGCACAGATACGCAGTATTTT	CASSYFAGGTDTQYF
.	TRBJ2-5	.	TRBV4-1	TGCGCCAGCAGCCAATCGCTAGGCGACTTC	CASSQSLGDF
.	TRBJ2-2	.	TRBV24-1	TGTGCCACCAGTGATTTGCGGGCGACTACCAACACCGGGGAGCTGTTTTTT	CATSDLRATTNTGELFF
.	TRBJ1-6	.	TRBV28	TGTGCCAGCAGCTACGGGGACTCTTCTCCCCTCCACTTT	CASSYGDSSPLHF
TRBD2	TRBJ2-5	.	TRBV7-7	TGTGCCAGCAGCTCATCCGGGACTAGGGAGACCCAGTACTTC	CASSSSGTRETQYF
TRBD2	TRBJ2-7	.	TRBV28	TGTGCCAGTGGACTAGCTGCGCCGGATGAGCAGTACTTC	CASGLAAPDEQYF
.	TRBJ2-1	.	TRBV28	TGTGCCAGCAGTCCCACTAGCTTCAATGAGCAGTTCTTC	CASSPTSFNEQFF